This T cell receptor (beta chain) came from a study of OX40 agonist ivuxolimab in advanced cancers. Study as a whole: Recorded diagnoses for dose-escalation patients were hepatocellular carcinoma, melanoma, renal cell or head and neck cancer.

Study-level points and caveats: Clonal expansion by week 6 occurred in CD4+ and CD8+ blood T cells (at 0.1 to 3.0 mg/kg). It was also the case that some nonresponders had low normalized T-cell clonal expansion.

Produced via immunoSEQ multiplex PCR; TCRdb's table is partial and in-frame only. Of some 72,000 clones in the sample, 92% are singletons; the top ten hold 0.5% to 0.65%. Patients were excluded for autoimmune disease history or systemic immunosuppression. Between the trimmed V and J ends, which lost 3 bases and 2 bases, there was a span of 8 bases. The CDR3 loop spans 15 amino acids. Germline V lookup: CDR1 KGHSH, CDR2 LQKENI. Comments on this clone: Its antigen is currently unknown.

The chain is built from TRBV18 and TRBJ2-6; D not certain. The material sequenced was CD4+ or CD8+ T cells sorted from blood, taken in a trial of the OX40 agonist ivuxolimab. The TCR comes from an adult with an advanced solid tumor such as melanoma, head and neck, liver or kidney cancer. The CDR3 DNA follows: TGTGCCAGCTCACCGGTTGGGACTGGGGCCAACGTCCTGACTTTC. Its translation: CASSPVGTGANVLTF.